Presented here are 7 T cell receptor beta chains from one specimen sequenced in a study of CD8 T cells in ankylosing spondylitis. General study results and limits: What seemed typical of ankylosing spondylitis blood was a TCR beta motif built from roughly eight highly homologous variants.

Their antigens remain unidentified. TCRdb redid the calling of the 5' RACE reads with MiXCR, one entry per CDR3 protein. The table includes about 220,000 distinct CDR3 sequences, about 6.7% detected once. Sequenced input: blood, either unsorted or a sorted T cell fraction (not recorded which). These receptor sequences come from a male donor with ankylosing spondylitis.

This clonotype was detected many times. The chain joins TRBV29-1 to TRBJ2-7; D call uncertain. Germline CDR1 is SQVTM and CDR2 is ANQGSEA. V was pared by 4 bases and J by 6 bases, with 16 bases between. The length of the CDR3 is 13 residues. The CDR3 sequence is CSVARPLTAEQYF. The DNA for the CDR3 is TGCAGCGTTGCCCGCCCTCTAACAGCCGAGCAGTACTTC.

This clonotype has ten or more counts. The V call is TRBV3-1, the J call TRBJ2-4; 11 nucleotides match TRBD2. This CDR3 has 16 residues. The germline CDR1 and CDR2 sequences are LGHDT and YNNKEL (reference sequence). After removal of 3 bases from V and 2 bases from J, the junction contained 3 bases not matched to a gene. CDR3 protein: CASSHRTSGSKNIQYF. DNA for the CDR3: TGTGCCAGCAGCCACCGGACTAGCGGGTCCAAAAACATTCAGTACTTC.

This clonotype was counted many times. J is TRBJ2-7 and V is TRBV5-6; D remains unclear. This CDR3 has 15 residues. Germline V gene lookup returns CDR1 SGHDT and CDR2 YYEEEE. Trimming took off 0 bases at V and 2 bases at J, with 12 bases between the two ends. This CDR3 is CASSLATDGPYEQYF. The DNA for the CDR3 is TGTGCCAGCAGCTTGGCCACGGACGGCCCCTACGAGCAGTACTTC.

Note on this clonotype: A much bigger clone sits one base away, suggesting this may be a read error. The chain couples TRBV6-1 to TRBJ2-7; TRBD2 is a possible D gene (6 bases). Trimming shortened V by 6 bases and J by 11 bases, and 23 bases separated the two germline ends. The germline gives CDR1 MNHNS, CDR2 SASEGT. The CDR3 extends over 14 amino acids. The CDR3 nucleotides are TGTGCCAGCAGACCCGGGCTGCGGGTAACGGGGGAGTACTTC. Residues: CASRPGLRVTGEYF.

This clonotype occurred many times. Here the CDR3 DNA reads TGTGCCAGCAGTTTATTTGCGGGAGGAGGGTCCTACGAGCAGTACTTC. It encodes CASSLFAGGGSYEQYF. This chain links TRBV28 with TRBJ2-7, with 8 bases fitting TRBD2. Germline V gene data show CDR1 as MDHEN and CDR2 as SYDVKM. The CDR3 is made up of 16 amino acids. J gave up 1 base and V 1 base, and 6 bases lay outside the gene matches.

This clonotype has a count of ten or more. The chain couples TRBV27 to TRBJ2-7; 9 positions agree with TRBD2. The V gene end was trimmed by 5 bases and the J gene end by 2 bases; junction bases not matched to a gene: 4. Per germline, CDR1 MNHEY and CDR2 SMNVEV (reference sequence). CDR3 length: 14 amino acids. CDR3 amino acids: CASSQAGGTYEQYF. CDR3 DNA: TGTGCCAGCAGTCAAGCGGGGGGAACCTACGAGCAGTACTTC.

This clonotype was seen repeatedly, ten times or more. This chain uses TRBV29-1 with TRBJ1-1, with D perhaps matching TRBD1 (6 bases). Trimming removed 8 bases at V and 4 bases at J, with 11 bases between. The CDR3 length is 11 residues. Germline CDR1 SQVTM, CDR2 ANQGSEA. CDR3 residues: CSTLQGTEAFF. The DNA of the CDR3 is TGCAGCACCTTACAGGGCACTGAAGCTTTCTTT.